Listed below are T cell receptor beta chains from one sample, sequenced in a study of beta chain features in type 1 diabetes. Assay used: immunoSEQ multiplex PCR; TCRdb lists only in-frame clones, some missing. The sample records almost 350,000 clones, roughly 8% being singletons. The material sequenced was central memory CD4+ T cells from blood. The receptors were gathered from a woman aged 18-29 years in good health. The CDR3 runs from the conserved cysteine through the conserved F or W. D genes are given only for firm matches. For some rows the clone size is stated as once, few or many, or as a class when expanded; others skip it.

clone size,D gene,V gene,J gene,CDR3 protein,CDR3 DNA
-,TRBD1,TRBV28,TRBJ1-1,CASSLETGGRFF,TGTGCCAGCAGTTTAGAGACAGGGGGGCGTTTCTTT
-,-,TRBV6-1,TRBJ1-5,CASSEIGGRQPQHF,TGTGCCAGCAGTGAAATCGGGGGGCGTCAGCCCCAGCATTTT
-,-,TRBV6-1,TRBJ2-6,CASSEVQAGANVLTF,TGTGCCAGCAGTGAAGTCCAGGCTGGGGCCAACGTCCTGACTTTC
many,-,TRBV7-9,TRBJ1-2,CASSLGQGYGYTF,TGTGCCAGCAGCTTAGGCCAGGGGTATGGCTACACCTTC
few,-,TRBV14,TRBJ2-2,CASSQVRGSNTGELFF,TGTGCCAGCAGCCAGGTGCGGGGATCTAACACCGGGGAGCTGTTTTTT
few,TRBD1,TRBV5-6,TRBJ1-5,CASSLGVGQGEPQHF,TGTGCCAGCAGCTTGGGGGTTGGACAGGGAGAGCCCCAGCATTTT
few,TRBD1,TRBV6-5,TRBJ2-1,CASRPGTGDEQFF,TGTGCCAGCAGACCCGGGACAGGTGACGAGCAGTTCTTC
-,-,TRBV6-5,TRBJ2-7,CASRMGSSYEQYF,TGTGCCAGCAGAATGGGGAGCTCCTACGAGCAGTACTTC
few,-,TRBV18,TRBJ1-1,CASSPRVEGTEAFF,TGTGCCAGCTCCCCCAGGGTGGAAGGCACTGAAGCTTTCTTT
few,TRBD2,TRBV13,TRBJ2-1,CASSFSGANNEQFF,TGTGCCAGCAGCTTCAGCGGGGCAAACAATGAGCAGTTCTTC
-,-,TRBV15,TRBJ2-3,CATSRGGTYTDTQYF,TGTGCCACCAGCAGAGGCGGGACGTACACAGATACGCAGTATTTT
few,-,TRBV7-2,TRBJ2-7,CASSPRTVAAYEQYF,TGTGCCAGCAGCCCCCGGACAGTCGCAGCCTACGAGCAGTACTTC
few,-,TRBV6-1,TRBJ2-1,CASSGDPNEQFF,TGTGCCAGCAGTGGGGACCCTAATGAGCAGTTCTTC
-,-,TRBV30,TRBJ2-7,CAWIPGPRSYEQYF,TGTGCCTGGATACCGGGACCCCGCTCGTACGAGCAGTACTTC
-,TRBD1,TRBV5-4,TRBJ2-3,CASSSTGGWTDTQYF,TGTGCCAGCAGCTCAACAGGGGGCTGGACAGATACGCAGTATTTT
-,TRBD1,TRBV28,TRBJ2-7,CASTPGQGPYEQYF,TGTGCCAGCACCCCGGGACAGGGCCCCTACGAGCAGTACTTC
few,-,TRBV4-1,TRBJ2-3,CASSTRSGRSDTQYF,TGCGCCAGCAGCACAAGGTCGGGCAGGTCGGATACGCAGTATTTT
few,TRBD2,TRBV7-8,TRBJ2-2,CASSPWRLALTGELFF,TGTGCCAGCAGCCCCTGGAGACTAGCGTTAACCGGGGAGCTGTTTTTT
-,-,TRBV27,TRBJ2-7,CASSLFADPTQKASYEQYF,TGTGCCAGCAGTTTATTTGCGGACCCGACCCAAAAGGCGTCCTACGAGCAGTACTTC
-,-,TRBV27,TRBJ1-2,CASSSTSGRLSHGYTF,TGTGCCAGCAGTTCCACTTCGGGCCGACTTTCCCATGGCTACACCTTC
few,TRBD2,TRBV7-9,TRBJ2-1,CASSLLGGFSYNEQFF,TGTGCCAGCAGCCTACTCGGGGGGTTCTCCTACAATGAGCAGTTCTTC
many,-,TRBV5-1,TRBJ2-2,CASSLVTDGELFF,TGCGCCAGCAGCTTGGTGACGGACGGGGAGCTGTTTTTT
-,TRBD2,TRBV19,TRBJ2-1,CASSIERLAVYNEQFF,TGTGCCAGTAGTATAGAGCGGCTAGCGGTCTACAATGAGCAGTTCTTC
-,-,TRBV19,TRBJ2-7,CASAPPDSYEQYF,TGTGCCAGTGCTCCCCCGGACAGCTACGAGCAGTACTTC
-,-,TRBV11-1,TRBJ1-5,CASSSQGDQPQHF,TGTGCCAGCAGTTCCCAGGGAGATCAGCCCCAGCATTTT
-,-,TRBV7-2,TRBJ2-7,CASSFGGTSYEQYF,TGTGCCAGCAGCTTTGGCGGGACCTCCTACGAGCAGTACTTC
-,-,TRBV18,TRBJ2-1,CASSLMGYSYNEQFF,TGTGCCAGCTCATTAATGGGGTACTCCTACAATGAGCAGTTCTTC
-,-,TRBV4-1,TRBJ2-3,CASSPMGTLSTDTQYF,TGCGCCAGCAGCCCCATGGGGACATTAAGCACAGATACGCAGTATTTT
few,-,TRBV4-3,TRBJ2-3,CASSQDFGGSSTDTQYF,TGCGCCAGCAGCCAAGATTTTGGGGGATCTAGCACAGATACGCAGTATTTT
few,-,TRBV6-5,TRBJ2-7,CASSNAGSSYEQYF,TGTGCCAGCAGTAACGCGGGGAGCTCCTACGAGCAGTACTTC
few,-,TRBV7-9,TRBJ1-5,CASSLASGSGNQPQHF,TGTGCCAGCAGCTTAGCGTCAGGGTCGGGCAATCAGCCCCAGCATTTT
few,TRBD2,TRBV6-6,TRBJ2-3,CASRTGGSDTQYF,TGTGCCAGCCGAACGGGAGGGTCAGATACGCAGTATTTT
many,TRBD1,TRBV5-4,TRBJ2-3,CASSLALTGRTDTQYF,TGTGCCAGCAGCTTGGCCCTGACAGGGAGAACAGATACGCAGTATTTT
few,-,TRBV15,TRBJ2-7,CATSSLGTSSYEQYF,TGTGCCACCAGCAGCCTAGGGACTTCCTCCTACGAGCAGTACTTC
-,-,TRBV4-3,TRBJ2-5,CASSQDTDGRETQYF,TGCGCCAGCAGCCAAGATACGGACGGTAGAGAGACCCAGTACTTC
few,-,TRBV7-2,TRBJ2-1,CASSSQGPSFNEQFF,TGTGCCAGCAGCTCACAGGGTCCCTCCTTCAATGAGCAGTTCTTC
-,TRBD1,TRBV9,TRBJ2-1,CASSTRGLSSYNEQFF,TGTGCCAGCAGCACAAGGGGGCTGAGCTCCTACAATGAGCAGTTCTTC
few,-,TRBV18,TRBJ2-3,CASSPAGTDTQYF,TGTGCCAGCTCACCGGCGGGAACAGATACGCAGTATTTT
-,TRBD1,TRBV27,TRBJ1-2,CASSMGQRNGYTF,TGTGCCAGCAGTATGGGACAGCGCAATGGCTACACCTTC
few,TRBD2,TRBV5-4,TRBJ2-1,CASSLVLLAGGLYNEQFF,TGTGCCAGCAGCTTGGTTCTTTTAGCGGGAGGCCTGTACAATGAGCAGTTCTTC
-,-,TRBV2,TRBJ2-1,CASSEGRVGNEQFF,TGTGCCAGCAGTGAAGGGCGGGTGGGCAATGAGCAGTTCTTC
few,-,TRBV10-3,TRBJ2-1,CAISDNGQVGNEQFF,TGTGCCATCAGTGATAATGGCCAGGTGGGGAATGAGCAGTTCTTC
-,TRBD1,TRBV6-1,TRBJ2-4,CASRNGDSSNIQYF,TGTGCCAGCAGAAACGGGGACAGCTCAAACATTCAGTACTTC
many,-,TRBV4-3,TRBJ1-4,CASSQARVYNEKLFF,TGCGCCAGCAGCCAAGCACGAGTGTATAATGAAAAACTGTTTTTT